This T cell receptor (beta chain) derives from a study of T cells in Graves' hyperthyroidism and ophthalmopathy. This clonotype came up many times. The investigators amplified TCR beta CDR3 regions from RNA transcripts. A first-round RT-PCR of the TCR CDR3 used the HTBI primer set. One entry per CDR3 protein, called by TCRdb with MiXCR from the multiplex PCR reads. The data contain approximately 380,000 distinct CDR3 sequences, around 15% of them singletons. The J segment lost 7 bases and the V segment lost 7 bases, leaving 13 bases of the junction unmatched. CDR3 length equals 15 residues. CDR1 and CDR2 from the germline V gene are SEHNR and FQNEAQ (reference sequence).

Sequencing was performed on blood. This chain uses TRBV7-9 with TRBJ2-7; 10 bases match TRBD2. The TCR originated in a man aged 50 to 59 with Graves' ophthalmopathy. CDR3 sequence reads: CASIRVAGGLGEQYF. For the CDR3, the DNA is TGTGCCAGCATCCGTGTAGCGGGAGGTCTAGGGGAGCAGTACTTC.